This T cell receptor beta chain comes out of a study of T-cell memory formation after mild COVID-19. Looking at the study overall: TCR clusters were mostly confined to one donor each. Overall study results and limits: There were some responding clones in pre-infection memory, which suggested that cross-reactive memory had joined. Day 15 to 85 contracting clones showed balanced CD4/CD8; day 15 to 37 expanders favored CD4+. Shrinking CD4+ clones were chiefly CM and EM; CD8+ ones were chiefly EMRA.

Germline lookup yields CDR1 SGHTA and CDR2 FQGNSA. Trimming removed 1 base from V and 0 bases from J, with 4 bases in between. The CDR3 has 14 residues. TCRdb analysed the 5' RACE reads with MiXCR anew, one entry per CDR3 protein. The data contain 430,000 or so distinct CDR3 sequences, 25% of them singletons. This clonotype occurred a few times. Its antigen is not known. The rearrangement uses TRBV7-2 and TRBJ2-1; D remains unclear. The clonotype was recovered from an adult woman who had mild COVID-19 (a few samples of this study predate the infection). Cell type and time point are not known. What was sequenced was PBMCs or a T cell subset sorted from them (not recorded which). The CDR3 loop reads CASSLDPSYNEQFF. The CDR3 DNA is TGTGCCAGCAGCTTAGACCCCTCCTACAATGAGCAGTTCTTC.